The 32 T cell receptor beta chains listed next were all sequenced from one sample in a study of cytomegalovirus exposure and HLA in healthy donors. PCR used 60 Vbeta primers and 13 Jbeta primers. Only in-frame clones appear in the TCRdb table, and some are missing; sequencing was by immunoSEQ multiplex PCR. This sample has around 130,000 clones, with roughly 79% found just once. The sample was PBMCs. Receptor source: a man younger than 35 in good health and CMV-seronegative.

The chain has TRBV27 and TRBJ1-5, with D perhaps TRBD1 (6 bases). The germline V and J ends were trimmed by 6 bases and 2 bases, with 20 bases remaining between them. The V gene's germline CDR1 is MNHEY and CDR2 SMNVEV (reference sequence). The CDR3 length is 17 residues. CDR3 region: CASSQDRSRYGNQPQHF. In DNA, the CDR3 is TGTGCCAGCAGCCAAGACAGGTCTCGATATGGCAATCAGCCCCAGCATTTT.

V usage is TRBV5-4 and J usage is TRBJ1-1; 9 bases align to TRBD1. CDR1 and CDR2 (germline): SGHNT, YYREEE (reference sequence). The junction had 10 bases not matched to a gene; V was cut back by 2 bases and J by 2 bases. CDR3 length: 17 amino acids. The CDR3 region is CASSLVPWDRANTEAFF. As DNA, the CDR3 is TGTGCCAGCAGCTTAGTACCATGGGACAGGGCAAACACTGAAGCTTTCTTT.

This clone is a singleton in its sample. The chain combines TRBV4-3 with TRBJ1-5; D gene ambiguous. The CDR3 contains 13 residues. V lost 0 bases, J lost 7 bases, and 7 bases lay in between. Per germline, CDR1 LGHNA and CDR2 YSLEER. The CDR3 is CASSQDTEQPQHF. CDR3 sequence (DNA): TGCGCCAGCAGCCAAGATACAGAGCAGCCCCAGCATTTT.

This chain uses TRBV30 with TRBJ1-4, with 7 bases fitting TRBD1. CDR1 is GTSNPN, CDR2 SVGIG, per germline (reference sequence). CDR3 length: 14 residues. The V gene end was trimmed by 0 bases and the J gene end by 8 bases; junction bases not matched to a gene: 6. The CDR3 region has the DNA TGTGCCTGGAGTGTGGGTGGGACAGACGAAAAACTGTTTTTT. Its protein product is CAWSVGGTDEKLFF.

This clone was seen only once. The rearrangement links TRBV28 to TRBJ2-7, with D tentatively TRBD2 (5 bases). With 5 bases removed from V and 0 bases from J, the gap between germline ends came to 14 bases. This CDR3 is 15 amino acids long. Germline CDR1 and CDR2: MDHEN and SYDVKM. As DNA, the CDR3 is TGTGCCAGCAGTGGACTCCCAAGACCCTCCTACGAGCAGTACTTC. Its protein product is CASSGLPRPSYEQYF.

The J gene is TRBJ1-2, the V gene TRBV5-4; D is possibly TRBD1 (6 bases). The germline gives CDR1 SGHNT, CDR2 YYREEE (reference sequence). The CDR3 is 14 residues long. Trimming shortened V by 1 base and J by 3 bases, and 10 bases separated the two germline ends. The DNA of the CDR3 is TGTGCCAGCAGCTTGACCGCAGGGGACTATGGCTACACCTTC. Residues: CASSLTAGDYGYTF. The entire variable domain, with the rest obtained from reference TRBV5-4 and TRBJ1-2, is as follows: ETGVTQSPTHLIKTRGQQVTLRCSSQSGHNTVSWYQQALGQGPQFIFQYYREEENGRGNFPPRFSGLQFPNYSSELNVNALELDDSALYLCASSLTAGDYGYTFGSGTRLTVV.

This CDR3 reads CASSLTTEFISPLHF. The CDR3 DNA follows: TGTGCCAGCAGCTTAACGACAGAATTTATATCACCCCTCCACTTT. The chain has TRBV11-2 and TRBJ1-6, with D possibly being TRBD1 (5 bases). This CDR3 has 15 amino acids. Trimming shortened V by 2 bases and J by 10 bases, and 15 bases separated the two germline ends. Germline loops: CDR1 SGHAT, CDR2 FQNNGV.

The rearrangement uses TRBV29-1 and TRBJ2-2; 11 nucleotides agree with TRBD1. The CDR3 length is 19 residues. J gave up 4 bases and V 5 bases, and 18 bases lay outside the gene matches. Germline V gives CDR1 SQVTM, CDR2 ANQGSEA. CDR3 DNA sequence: TGCAGCGTTATAGGGGGGACAGGGGGAATCAAAGTACGCACCGGGGAGCTGTTTTTT. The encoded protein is CSVIGGTGGIKVRTGELFF.

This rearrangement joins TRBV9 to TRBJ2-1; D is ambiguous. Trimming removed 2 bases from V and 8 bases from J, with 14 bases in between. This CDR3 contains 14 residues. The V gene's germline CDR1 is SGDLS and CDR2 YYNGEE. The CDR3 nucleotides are TGTGCCAGCAGCGTCACCGGCCGGAGCCATGAGCAGTTCTTC. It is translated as CASSVTGRSHEQFF.

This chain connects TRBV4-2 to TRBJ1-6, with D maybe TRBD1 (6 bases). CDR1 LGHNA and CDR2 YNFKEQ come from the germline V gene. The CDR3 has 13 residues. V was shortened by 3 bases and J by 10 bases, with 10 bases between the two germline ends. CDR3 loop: CASSQGAESPLHF. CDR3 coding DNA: TGTGCCAGCAGCCAGGGGGCTGAATCACCCCTCCACTTT.

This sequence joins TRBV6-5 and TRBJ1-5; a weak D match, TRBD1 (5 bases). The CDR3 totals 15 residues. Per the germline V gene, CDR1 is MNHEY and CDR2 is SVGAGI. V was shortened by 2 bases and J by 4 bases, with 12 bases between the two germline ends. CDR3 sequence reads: CASSYGGGANQPQHF. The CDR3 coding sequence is TGTGCCAGCAGTTACGGTGGAGGGGCAAATCAGCCCCAGCATTTT.

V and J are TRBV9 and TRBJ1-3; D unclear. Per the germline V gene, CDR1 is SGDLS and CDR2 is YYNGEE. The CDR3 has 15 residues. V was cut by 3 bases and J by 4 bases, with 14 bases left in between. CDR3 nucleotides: TGTGCCAGCAGCGCAGATGATTCGTTGGGAAACACCATATATTTT. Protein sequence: CASSADDSLGNTIYF.

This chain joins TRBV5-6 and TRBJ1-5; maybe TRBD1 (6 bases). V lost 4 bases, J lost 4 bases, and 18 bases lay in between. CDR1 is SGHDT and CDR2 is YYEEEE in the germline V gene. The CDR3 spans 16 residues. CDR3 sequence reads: CASSPYSGQGNQPQHF. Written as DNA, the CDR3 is TGTGCCAGCAGCCCGTACTCAGGGCAGGGGAATCAGCCCCAGCATTTT.

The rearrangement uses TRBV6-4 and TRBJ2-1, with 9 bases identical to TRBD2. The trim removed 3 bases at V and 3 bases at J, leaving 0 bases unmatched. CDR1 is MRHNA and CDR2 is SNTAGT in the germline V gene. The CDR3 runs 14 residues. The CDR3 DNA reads TGTGCCAGCAGTGAGCGGGGGGGCTACAATGAGCAGTTCTTC. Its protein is CASSERGGYNEQFF.

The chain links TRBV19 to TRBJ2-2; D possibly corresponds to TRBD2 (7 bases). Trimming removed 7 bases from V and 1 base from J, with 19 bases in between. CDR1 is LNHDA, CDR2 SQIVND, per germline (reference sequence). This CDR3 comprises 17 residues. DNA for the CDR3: TGTGCCAGTACCGACATTGGGGGGGGCTTGAACACCGGGGAGCTGTTTTTT. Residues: CASTDIGGGLNTGELFF.

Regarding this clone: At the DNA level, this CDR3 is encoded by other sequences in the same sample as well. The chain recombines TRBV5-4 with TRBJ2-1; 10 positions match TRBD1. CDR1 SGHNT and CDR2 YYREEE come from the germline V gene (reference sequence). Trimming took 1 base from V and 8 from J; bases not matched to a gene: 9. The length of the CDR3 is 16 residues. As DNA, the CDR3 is TGTGCCAGCAGCTTGATCCCGGGACAGGGGACCGATGAGCAGTTCTTC. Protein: CASSLIPGQGTDEQFF.

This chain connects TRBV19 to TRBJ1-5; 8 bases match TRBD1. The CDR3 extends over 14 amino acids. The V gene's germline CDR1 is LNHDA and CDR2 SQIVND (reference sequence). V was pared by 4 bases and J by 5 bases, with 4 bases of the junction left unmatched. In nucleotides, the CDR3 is TGTGCCAGTAGTACTGGACAGGGAGATCAGCCCCAGCATTTT. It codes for CASSTGQGDQPQHF.

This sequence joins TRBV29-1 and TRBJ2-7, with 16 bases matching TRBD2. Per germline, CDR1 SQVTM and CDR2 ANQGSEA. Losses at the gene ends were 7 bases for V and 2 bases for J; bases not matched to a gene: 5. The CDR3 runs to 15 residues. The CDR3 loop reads CSASGLAGGPYEQYF. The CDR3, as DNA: TGCAGCGCATCGGGACTAGCGGGGGGGCCCTACGAGCAGTACTTC.

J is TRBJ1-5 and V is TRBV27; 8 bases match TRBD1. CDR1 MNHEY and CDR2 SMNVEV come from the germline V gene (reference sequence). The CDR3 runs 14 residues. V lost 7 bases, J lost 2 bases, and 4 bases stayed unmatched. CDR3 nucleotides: TGTGCCAGCAAGGACAGGGCGGGCAATCAGCCCCAGCATTTT. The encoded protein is CASKDRAGNQPQHF.

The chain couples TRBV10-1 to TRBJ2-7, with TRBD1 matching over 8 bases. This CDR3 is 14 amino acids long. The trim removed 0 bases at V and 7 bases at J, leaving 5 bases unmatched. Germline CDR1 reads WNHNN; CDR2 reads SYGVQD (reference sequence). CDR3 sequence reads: CASSESSGQGEQYF. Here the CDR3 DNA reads TGCGCCAGCAGTGAGTCCTCCGGACAGGGTGAGCAGTACTTC.

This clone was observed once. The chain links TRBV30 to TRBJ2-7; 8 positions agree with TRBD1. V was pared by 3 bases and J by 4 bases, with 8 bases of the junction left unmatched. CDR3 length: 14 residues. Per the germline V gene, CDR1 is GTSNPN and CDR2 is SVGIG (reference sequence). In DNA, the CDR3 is TGTGCCTGGAGGGAACAGGGGGGCTCGTACGAGCAGTACTTC. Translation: CAWREQGGSYEQYF.

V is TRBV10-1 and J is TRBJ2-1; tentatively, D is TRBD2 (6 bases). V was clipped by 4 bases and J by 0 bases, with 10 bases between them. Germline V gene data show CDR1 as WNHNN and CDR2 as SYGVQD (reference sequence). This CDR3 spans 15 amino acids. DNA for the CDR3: TGCGCCAGCAGTGGGCGGGGAAGCTCCTACAATGAGCAGTTCTTC. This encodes CASSGRGSSYNEQFF.

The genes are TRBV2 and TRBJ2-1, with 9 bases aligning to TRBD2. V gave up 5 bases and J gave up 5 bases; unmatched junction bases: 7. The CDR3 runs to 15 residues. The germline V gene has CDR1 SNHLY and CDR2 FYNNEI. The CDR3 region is CASSSERGVHNEQFF. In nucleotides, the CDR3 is TGTGCCAGCAGTTCTGAGCGGGGGGTCCACAATGAGCAGTTCTTC.

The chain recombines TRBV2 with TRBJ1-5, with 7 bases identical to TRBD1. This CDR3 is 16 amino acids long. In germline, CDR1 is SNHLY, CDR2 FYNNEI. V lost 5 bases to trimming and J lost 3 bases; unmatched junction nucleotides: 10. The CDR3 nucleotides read TGTGCCAGCAGTTCACAGGGGAGGTCCGTCAATCAGCCCCAGCATTTT. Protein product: CASSSQGRSVNQPQHF.

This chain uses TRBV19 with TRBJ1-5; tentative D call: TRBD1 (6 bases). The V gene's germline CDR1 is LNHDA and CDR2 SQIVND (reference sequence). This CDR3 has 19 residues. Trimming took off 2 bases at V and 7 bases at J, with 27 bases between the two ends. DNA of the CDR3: TGTGCCAGTAGTATACCTTTGGCAGGGGCAACCTTCGGATGGCAGCCCCAGCATTTT. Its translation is CASSIPLAGATFGWQPQHF.

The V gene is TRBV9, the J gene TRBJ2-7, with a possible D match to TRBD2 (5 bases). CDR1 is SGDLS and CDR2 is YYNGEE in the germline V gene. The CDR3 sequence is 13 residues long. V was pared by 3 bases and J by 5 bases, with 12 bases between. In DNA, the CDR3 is TGTGCCAGCAGCGGAGGAGTGAGGGACGAGCAGTACTTC. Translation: CASSGGVRDEQYF.

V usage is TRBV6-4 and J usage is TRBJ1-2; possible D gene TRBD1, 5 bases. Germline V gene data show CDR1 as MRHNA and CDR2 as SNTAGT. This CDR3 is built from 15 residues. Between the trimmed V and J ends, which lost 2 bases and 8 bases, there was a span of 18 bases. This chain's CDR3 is CASSDGGGRTGGYTF. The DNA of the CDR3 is TGTGCCAGCAGTGACGGGGGGGGAAGGACGGGCGGCTACACCTTC.

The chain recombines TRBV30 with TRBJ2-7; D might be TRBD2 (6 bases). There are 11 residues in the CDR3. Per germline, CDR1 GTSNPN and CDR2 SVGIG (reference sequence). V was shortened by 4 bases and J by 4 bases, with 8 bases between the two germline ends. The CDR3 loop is CAWKDYYEQYF. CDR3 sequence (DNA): TGTGCCTGGAAGGACTATTACGAGCAGTACTTC.

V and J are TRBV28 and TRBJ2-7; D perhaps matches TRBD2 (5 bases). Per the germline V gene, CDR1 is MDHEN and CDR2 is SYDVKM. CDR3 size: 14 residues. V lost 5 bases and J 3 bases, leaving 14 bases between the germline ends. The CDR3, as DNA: TGTGCCAGCAGTCCCCGGGAAACGGGCTACGAGCAGTACTTC. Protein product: CASSPRETGYEQYF.

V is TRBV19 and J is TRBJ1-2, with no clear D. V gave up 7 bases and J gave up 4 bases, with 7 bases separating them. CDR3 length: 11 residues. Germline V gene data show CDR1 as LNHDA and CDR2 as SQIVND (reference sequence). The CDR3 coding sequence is TGTGCCAGTAACCCCGGCTATGGCTACACCTTC. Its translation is CASNPGYGYTF.

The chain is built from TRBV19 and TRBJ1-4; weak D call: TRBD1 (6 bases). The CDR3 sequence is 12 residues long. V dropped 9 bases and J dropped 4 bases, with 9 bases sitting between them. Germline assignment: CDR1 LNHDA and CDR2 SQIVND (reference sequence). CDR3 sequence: CARKDSNEKLFF. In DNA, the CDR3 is TGTGCCAGGAAGGACAGTAATGAAAAACTGTTTTTT.

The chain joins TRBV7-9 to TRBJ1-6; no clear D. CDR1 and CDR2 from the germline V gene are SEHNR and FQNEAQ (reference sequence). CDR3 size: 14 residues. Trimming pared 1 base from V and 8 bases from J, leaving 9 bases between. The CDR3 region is CASSLVPEHSPLHF. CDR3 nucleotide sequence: TGTGCCAGCAGCTTAGTTCCGGAGCATTCACCCCTCCACTTT.